This T cell receptor beta chain originates from a study of CD4+ T cells in melanoma. Study outcomes and limitations: CD8+ T cell, macrophage and B cell function reportedly correlated with neoantigen-specific CD4+ T cells.

This clone occurred once. No antigen is known for it. Sequenced by immunoSEQ multiplex PCR; TCRdb stores in-frame clones only, minus some. The sample holds roughly 150,000 clones, around nine tenths seen once. The CDR3 is 16 amino acids. The germline CDR1 and CDR2 sequences are SGHTA and FQGNSA. V dropped 1 base and J dropped 1; count of bases not matched to a gene: 1. The clonotype originates from a human donor with melanoma. The rearrangement joins TRBV7-2 to TRBJ2-1; 10 bases line up with TRBD2. The chain's CDR3 is CASSLGAGGSYNEQFF. CDR3 sequence (DNA): TGTGCCAGCAGCTTAGGAGCGGGGGGGTCCTACAATGAGCAGTTCTTC.